Listed below are T cell receptor beta chains from one sample, sequenced in a study of a mutant IDH1 vaccine in newly diagnosed glioma. The data were produced by immunoSEQ multiplex PCR, yet TCRdb's version contains in-frame clones alone and is incomplete. The sample has over 40,000 clones; 80% to 90% are singletons. These receptors' antigens are unknown. The specimen was PBMCs, collected from a glioma patient whose treatment included an IDH1 peptide vaccine. Every receptor here comes from a man aged 35-49 years with glioma. Both conserved end residues are part of each CDR3. The order of the fields is D gene, clone size, J gene, V gene, CDR3 DNA, CDR3 protein. A D gene is named only where the DNA matches it firmly. Only part of the rows carry a size: once, few, many, or a class if the clone is expanded.

d_call: .; clone_size: .; j_call: TRBJ1-6; v_call: TRBV6-1; cdr3_nt: TGTGCCAGCAGTGGACGCTCCTATAATTCACCCCTCCACTTT; cdr3_aa: CASSGRSYNSPLHF
d_call: TRBD1; clone_size: .; j_call: TRBJ1-1; v_call: TRBV25-1; cdr3_nt: TGTGCCAGCAGTGGAGACAGGGCGTACACTGAAGCTTTCTTT; cdr3_aa: CASSGDRAYTEAFF
d_call: .; clone_size: .; j_call: TRBJ2-2; v_call: TRBV19; cdr3_nt: TGTGCCAGTAGTATGAACTTTCCAGGGAGGTCGGGGGAGCTGTTTTTT; cdr3_aa: CASSMNFPGRSGELFF
d_call: TRBD1; clone_size: .; j_call: TRBJ1-2; v_call: TRBV2; cdr3_nt: TGTGCCAGCACATGGGACAGCATTAACTATGGCTACACCTTC; cdr3_aa: CASTWDSINYGYTF
d_call: .; clone_size: .; j_call: TRBJ2-5; v_call: TRBV30; cdr3_nt: TGTGCCTGGAGTCAAACGGGGGAGACCCAGTACTTC; cdr3_aa: CAWSQTGETQYF
d_call: TRBD2; clone_size: .; j_call: TRBJ2-3; v_call: TRBV5-1; cdr3_nt: TGCGCCAGCAGCTCCGCGGGGGGCGGTAGCACAGATACGCAGTATTTT; cdr3_aa: CASSSAGGGSTDTQYF
d_call: .; clone_size: .; j_call: TRBJ1-2; v_call: TRBV11-2; cdr3_nt: TGTGCCAGCGGGGCACGAGCTGAAGGGTACGGCTACACCTTC; cdr3_aa: CASGARAEGYGYTF
d_call: TRBD1; clone_size: .; j_call: TRBJ1-6; v_call: TRBV6-5; cdr3_nt: TGTGCCAGCAGAAACGACAGGGCCCATAATTCACCCCTCCACTTT; cdr3_aa: CASRNDRAHNSPLHF
d_call: .; clone_size: .; j_call: TRBJ1-1; v_call: TRBV19; cdr3_nt: TGTGCCAGTAGCCCTGAGAACGCGGGATTGAACACTGAAGCTTTCTTT; cdr3_aa: CASSPENAGLNTEAFF
d_call: .; clone_size: .; j_call: TRBJ1-1; v_call: TRBV25-1; cdr3_nt: TGTGCCAGCAGTAGAGAGGGGGGTAAAACTGAAGCTTTCTTT; cdr3_aa: CASSREGGKTEAFF
d_call: .; clone_size: .; j_call: TRBJ2-1; v_call: TRBV27; cdr3_nt: TGTGCCAGCAGTCCGACACTATTGTCCTACAATGAGCAGTTCTTC; cdr3_aa: CASSPTLLSYNEQFF
d_call: .; clone_size: .; j_call: TRBJ2-2; v_call: TRBV5-1; cdr3_nt: TGCGCCAGCAACAACCAGGACGGTTACACCGGGGAGCTGTTTTTT; cdr3_aa: CASNNQDGYTGELFF
d_call: .; clone_size: once; j_call: TRBJ1-3; v_call: TRBV7-9; cdr3_nt: TGTGCCAGCAGCTTTGAGGGATCGTCCGGAAACACCATATATTTT; cdr3_aa: CASSFEGSSGNTIYF
d_call: .; clone_size: .; j_call: TRBJ1-2; v_call: TRBV6-6; cdr3_nt: TGTGCCAGCAGTGGGACGCGGCATGACTATGGCTACACCTTC; cdr3_aa: CASSGTRHDYGYTF
d_call: TRBD2; clone_size: .; j_call: TRBJ2-3; v_call: TRBV6-5; cdr3_nt: TGTGCCAGCAGACGATATAGCGGGACAGATACGCAGTATTTT; cdr3_aa: CASRRYSGTDTQYF
d_call: .; clone_size: .; j_call: TRBJ1-2; v_call: TRBV19; cdr3_nt: TGTGCCAGTAGCCCCCTTTTGACGGGACGGTATGGCTACACCTTC; cdr3_aa: CASSPLLTGRYGYTF
d_call: .; clone_size: .; j_call: TRBJ2-2; v_call: TRBV6-5; cdr3_nt: TGTGCCAGCAATCGGCAGGGGCTCGCCGGGGAGCTGTTTTTT; cdr3_aa: CASNRQGLAGELFF
d_call: .; clone_size: .; j_call: TRBJ2-6; v_call: TRBV5-1; cdr3_nt: TGCGCCAGCAGCCCGGTAGCCGGCTACATCCCTGGGGCCAACGTCCTGACTTTC; cdr3_aa: CASSPVAGYIPGANVLTF
d_call: .; clone_size: .; j_call: TRBJ1-2; v_call: TRBV29-1; cdr3_nt: TGCAGCGCCCTTGACGGGGAAGGCTACACCTTC; cdr3_aa: CSALDGEGYTF
d_call: TRBD2; clone_size: .; j_call: TRBJ2-1; v_call: TRBV9; cdr3_nt: TGTGCCAGCAGCGTACTAGCGGGATATTCGAATGAGCAGTTCTTC; cdr3_aa: CASSVLAGYSNEQFF
d_call: .; clone_size: .; j_call: TRBJ2-7; v_call: TRBV19; cdr3_nt: TGTGCCAGTAGTATAGTCGGGACGTCTCCCTACGAGCAGTACTTC; cdr3_aa: CASSIVGTSPYEQYF
d_call: .; clone_size: .; j_call: TRBJ2-7; v_call: TRBV5-6; cdr3_nt: TGTGCCAGCAGCTCGGTTTCCCAGGGATTTTTTACCTACGAGCAGTACTTC; cdr3_aa: CASSSVSQGFFTYEQYF
d_call: TRBD2; clone_size: .; j_call: TRBJ2-1; v_call: TRBV25-1; cdr3_nt: TGTGCCAGCAGTCCGGGACTAGCTAATGAGCAGTTCTTC; cdr3_aa: CASSPGLANEQFF
d_call: .; clone_size: once; j_call: TRBJ2-7; v_call: TRBV11-1; cdr3_nt: TGTGCCAGCACTCCGCAACGGGGTTTCTACGAGCAGTACTTC; cdr3_aa: CASTPQRGFYEQYF
d_call: .; clone_size: .; j_call: TRBJ1-2; v_call: TRBV29-1; cdr3_nt: TGCAGCGTTGATCCCCGGGAGGTCTATGGCTACACCTTC; cdr3_aa: CSVDPREVYGYTF
d_call: .; clone_size: .; j_call: TRBJ2-7; v_call: TRBV7-2; cdr3_nt: TGTGCCAGCAGCTTAGTGGCAGAGACCTACGAGCAGTACTTC; cdr3_aa: CASSLVAETYEQYF
d_call: .; clone_size: .; j_call: TRBJ2-3; v_call: TRBV27; cdr3_nt: TGTGCCAGCAGTTTATTGACTCAGCCCACAGATACGCAGTATTTT; cdr3_aa: CASSLLTQPTDTQYF
d_call: TRBD1; clone_size: .; j_call: TRBJ1-1; v_call: TRBV18; cdr3_nt: TGTGCCAGCTCACCCAGTCCGGGACAGGGTAACACTGAAGCTTTCTTT; cdr3_aa: CASSPSPGQGNTEAFF
d_call: .; clone_size: .; j_call: TRBJ2-7; v_call: TRBV27; cdr3_nt: TGTGCCAGCAGTTTTGGGGTGGTGGGGGAGCAGTACTTC; cdr3_aa: CASSFGVVGEQYF
d_call: .; clone_size: .; j_call: TRBJ2-3; v_call: TRBV6-5; cdr3_nt: TGTGCCAGCAGTTACTCGCTGTTAGAGGCAGATACGCAGTATTTT; cdr3_aa: CASSYSLLEADTQYF
d_call: TRBD2; clone_size: .; j_call: TRBJ2-3; v_call: TRBV2; cdr3_nt: TGTGCCAGCAGAGCTAGCGGGGGGGCGGGTACGCAGTATTTT; cdr3_aa: CASRASGGAGTQYF
d_call: .; clone_size: once; j_call: TRBJ2-1; v_call: TRBV15; cdr3_nt: TGTGCCACCAGCAGAGTAGGAAATGAGCAGTTCTTC; cdr3_aa: CATSRVGNEQFF
d_call: .; clone_size: .; j_call: TRBJ2-1; v_call: TRBV4-3; cdr3_nt: TGCGCCAGCAGCCAAGATGGGGCGGGTGGGGGCCCCTACAATGAGCAGTTCTTC; cdr3_aa: CASSQDGAGGGPYNEQFF
d_call: TRBD1; clone_size: .; j_call: TRBJ1-1; v_call: TRBV28; cdr3_nt: TGTGCCAGCAGTACGACAGGGCGGAACACTGAAGCTTTCTTT; cdr3_aa: CASSTTGRNTEAFF
d_call: TRBD1; clone_size: .; j_call: TRBJ1-2; v_call: TRBV9; cdr3_nt: TGTGCCAGCAGCGTAGGAGGGGGACAGGGGAGGCTCTATGGCTACACCTTC; cdr3_aa: CASSVGGGQGRLYGYTF
d_call: TRBD1; clone_size: once; j_call: TRBJ2-1; v_call: TRBV7-8; cdr3_nt: TGTGCCAGCAGCGGTACAGGGGGGTCCTACAATGAGCAGTTCTTC; cdr3_aa: CASSGTGGSYNEQFF
d_call: .; clone_size: .; j_call: TRBJ2-2; v_call: TRBV9; cdr3_nt: TGTGCCAGCAGCGTAGCTACGGGGGCTAGCGCCGGGGAGCTGTTTTTT; cdr3_aa: CASSVATGASAGELFF
d_call: TRBD1; clone_size: .; j_call: TRBJ2-7; v_call: TRBV5-4; cdr3_nt: TGTGCCAGCAGCATGGGACAGGGGGTAAGGTACGAGCAGTACTTC; cdr3_aa: CASSMGQGVRYEQYF
d_call: .; clone_size: .; j_call: TRBJ2-5; v_call: TRBV4-2; cdr3_nt: TGTGCCAGCAGCCAAGATACCGGGACAGAGACCCAGTACTTC; cdr3_aa: CASSQDTGTETQYF
d_call: .; clone_size: .; j_call: TRBJ1-4; v_call: TRBV7-9; cdr3_nt: TGTGCCAGCAGCGACCAGGGGCTTGCTAATGAAAAACTGTTTTTT; cdr3_aa: CASSDQGLANEKLFF
d_call: TRBD1; clone_size: .; j_call: TRBJ1-4; v_call: TRBV10-2; cdr3_nt: TGCGCCACCAGAGACCGGGGACAGACCAATGAAAAACTGTTTTTT; cdr3_aa: CATRDRGQTNEKLFF
d_call: .; clone_size: .; j_call: TRBJ2-5; v_call: TRBV28; cdr3_nt: TGTGCCAGCAGCGGGTTGGGCAGCAGCCAAGAGACCCAGTACTTC; cdr3_aa: CASSGLGSSQETQYF
d_call: .; clone_size: .; j_call: TRBJ1-1; v_call: TRBV11-2; cdr3_nt: TGTGCCAGCAGCTTAGTAAGTTTCATGAACACTGAAGCTTTCTTT; cdr3_aa: CASSLVSFMNTEAFF
d_call: TRBD1; clone_size: .; j_call: TRBJ2-2; v_call: TRBV19; cdr3_nt: TGTGCCAGTCGGACAGGGGGCTCCGGGGAGCTGTTTTTT; cdr3_aa: CASRTGGSGELFF
d_call: .; clone_size: .; j_call: TRBJ1-2; v_call: TRBV28; cdr3_nt: TGTGCCAGCAGGGCCGGACAGCTAGTAGATGGCTACACCTTC; cdr3_aa: CASRAGQLVDGYTF
d_call: .; clone_size: .; j_call: TRBJ1-2; v_call: TRBV4-1; cdr3_nt: TGCGCCAGCAGCCAAGGTTTAAAGTGGGGAACCGCCGGTAACTATGGCTACACCTTC; cdr3_aa: CASSQGLKWGTAGNYGYTF
d_call: .; clone_size: .; j_call: TRBJ1-5; v_call: TRBV28; cdr3_nt: TGTGCCAGTACCTCTGGGGATGGGCCCCAGCATTTT; cdr3_aa: CASTSGDGPQHF
d_call: TRBD2; clone_size: .; j_call: TRBJ2-1; v_call: TRBV5-1; cdr3_nt: TGCGCCAGCAGCCCCACCACTAGCGGGTCCTACAATGAGCAGTTCTTC; cdr3_aa: CASSPTTSGSYNEQFF
d_call: .; clone_size: .; j_call: TRBJ1-4; v_call: TRBV6-6; cdr3_nt: TGTGCCAGCAGTTACAGGTTCAATGAAAAACTGTTTTTT; cdr3_aa: CASSYRFNEKLFF
d_call: .; clone_size: .; j_call: TRBJ1-5; v_call: TRBV15; cdr3_nt: TGTGCCACCAGCATGACGTGGGGGCGGGAACAGCCCCAGCATTTT; cdr3_aa: CATSMTWGREQPQHF
d_call: .; clone_size: .; j_call: TRBJ1-3; v_call: TRBV5-6; cdr3_nt: TGTGCCAGCAGCCAAACAGGGCAGATCACTGGAAACACCATATATTTT; cdr3_aa: CASSQTGQITGNTIYF
d_call: .; clone_size: .; j_call: TRBJ2-7; v_call: TRBV12-2; cdr3_nt: TGTGCAAGTCGCTTAGATTCTGAGGGGCTCAGCGGGAGTGTTGTATCCTACGAGCAGTACTTC; cdr3_aa: CASRLDSEGLSGSVVSYEQYF
d_call: .; clone_size: .; j_call: TRBJ1-5; v_call: TRBV7-2; cdr3_nt: TGTGCCAGCAGTCCCCAGGGAGTACTCAATCAGCCCCAGCATTTT; cdr3_aa: CASSPQGVLNQPQHF